These 29 T cell receptor beta chains originate from one sample sequenced in a study of T cell responses to AZD1222 COVID-19 vaccine. This table comes from immunoSEQ multiplex PCR, and its TCRdb copy is limited to in-frame clones, with some not included. Here the sample spans roughly 80,000 clones, 80% to 95% being singletons. The specimen was peripheral blood, collected on day 0 of MenACWY control vaccination. These receptors were taken from an adult in good health.

V gene TRBV6-5 combines with J gene TRBJ2-7; 9 bases agree with TRBD2. Germline V gene data show CDR1 as MNHEY and CDR2 as SVGAGI. This CDR3 has 14 residues. J gave up 2 bases and V 10 bases, and 9 bases lay outside the gene matches. The CDR3 sequence is CATQLAGGAYEQYF. CDR3 DNA: TGTGCCACACAACTAGCGGGTGGGGCCTACGAGCAGTACTTC.

This clone was seen just once. The chain employs TRBV5-1 and TRBJ1-6; 8 bases are shared with TRBD1. CDR1 is SGHRS, CDR2 YFSETQ, per germline. The CDR3 spans 15 residues. V lost 5 bases to trimming and J lost 12 bases; unmatched junction nucleotides: 13. CDR3 sequence (DNA): TGCGCCAGCAGAGACGCCGGGACAGGCATAGAACCCCTCCACTTT. Amino acids: CASRDAGTGIEPLHF.

The J gene is TRBJ2-1, the V gene TRBV24-1; the match to TRBD1 covers 8 bases. The trim removed 3 bases at V and 6 bases at J, leaving 6 bases unmatched. This CDR3 has 15 amino acids. CDR1 is KGHDR and CDR2 is SFDVKD in the germline V gene. CDR3 sequence (DNA): TGTGCCACCAGTGATCGGACAGGGAGATTCAATGAGCAGTTCTTC. This translates into CATSDRTGRFNEQFF.

The rearrangement uses TRBV7-8 and TRBJ2-7; TRBD1 agrees at 8 bases. V dropped 2 bases and J dropped 4; count of bases not matched to a gene: 4. The germline V gene encodes CDR1 SGHVS and CDR2 FQNEAQ. This CDR3 is built from 14 residues. The CDR3 region has the DNA TGTGCCAGCAGCTTAAGACAGGGGATTTACGAGCAGTACTTC. As protein: CASSLRQGIYEQYF.

This chain uses TRBV9 with TRBJ1-2; D gene ambiguous. Germline CDR1 is SGDLS and CDR2 is YYNGEE. This CDR3 has 14 amino acids. V shed 3 bases and J shed 3 bases, with 12 bases lying between them. CDR3 protein: CASSASQRDYGYTF. In nucleotides, the CDR3 is TGTGCCAGCAGCGCCTCGCAGAGGGACTATGGCTACACCTTC.

The CDR3 coding sequence is TGTGCCAGCAGCCCCCCGGGACTACGCACAGATACGCAGTATTTT. As protein: CASSPPGLRTDTQYF. The chain joins TRBV5-4 to TRBJ2-3; 7 nucleotides align to TRBD2. The CDR3 is 15 amino acids. Per the germline V gene, CDR1 is SGHNT and CDR2 is YYREEE (reference sequence). Trimming at V came to 4 bases and at J to 1 base, leaving 6 bases not matched to a gene.

The chain carries TRBV4-1 and TRBJ1-3; D call uncertain. The V gene's germline CDR1 is MGHRA and CDR2 YSYEKL. The CDR3 runs to 17 residues. Trimming shortened V by 1 base and J by 2 bases, and 15 bases separated the two germline ends. The CDR3 protein is CASSQASSGKAGNTIYF. DNA of the CDR3: TGCGCCAGCAGCCAAGCGAGTTCGGGGAAAGCTGGAAACACCATATATTTT.

V gene TRBV5-4 combines with J gene TRBJ1-1, with a weak D call TRBD1 (6 bases). Trimming left V 5 bases short and J 3 bases short, with 14 bases between. CDR1 and CDR2 from the germline V gene are SGHNT and YYREEE (reference sequence). There are 14 residues in the CDR3. The CDR3 DNA reads as TGTGCCAGCAGACGGGACACCGGGGACACTGAAGCTTTCTTT. It yields the protein CASRRDTGDTEAFF.

This rearrangement joins TRBV27 to TRBJ2-5, with 8 bases lining up with TRBD1. Trimming cost V 5 bases and J 3 bases; bases outside gene matches: 5. The CDR3 has 14 amino acids. The germline V gene encodes CDR1 MNHEY and CDR2 SMNVEV (reference sequence). The CDR3 sequence: CASSHGTGEETQYF. CDR3 coding DNA: TGTGCCAGCAGTCACGGGACAGGAGAAGAGACCCAGTACTTC.

The CDR3 DNA reads as TGCGCCAGCAGCCAAGATTGGCTGGGTAGCGGGAGAACGAACACCGGGGAGCTGTTTTTT. Protein: CASSQDWLGSGRTNTGELFF. V is TRBV4-3 and J is TRBJ2-2, with 9 bases lining up with TRBD2. Trimming removed 0 bases from V and 0 bases from J; junction bases left unmatched: 11. The CDR3 is made up of 20 amino acids. In germline, CDR1 is LGHNA, CDR2 YSLEER.

The chain joins TRBV29-1 to TRBJ1-2; D is possibly TRBD1 (5 bases). This CDR3 has 11 amino acids. Germline V gives CDR1 SQVTM, CDR2 ANQGSEA. The germline V and J ends were trimmed by 7 bases and 4 bases, with 10 bases remaining between them. The CDR3 spells CSGGASYGYTF. Written as DNA, the CDR3 is TGCAGCGGAGGGGCTAGCTATGGCTACACCTTC.

In this sample, this clone turned up a few times. The genes are TRBV7-2 and TRBJ2-4; D might be TRBD1 or TRBD2, each matching 5 bases. The CDR3 is made up of 14 amino acids. The germline CDR1 and CDR2 sequences are SGHTA and FQGNSA. Trimming removed 6 bases at V and 11 bases at J, with 20 bases between. CDR3 bases: TGTGCCAGCAGTTCCACGGGGCGAGGTCGGGTTCAGTACTTC. This codes for CASSSTGRGRVQYF. Looking up the rest from reference TRBV7-2 and TRBJ2-4 gives the full variable domain: GAGVSQSPSNKVTEKGKDVELRCDPISGHTALYWYRQSLGQGLEFLIYFQGNSAPDKSGLPSDRFSAERTGGSVSTLTIQRTQQEDSAVYLCASSSTGRGRVQYFGAGTRLSVL.

The rearrangement joins TRBV4-1 to TRBJ1-2; TRBD1 might be the D (5 bases). Germline CDR1 reads MGHRA; CDR2 reads YSYEKL. The V end lost 4 bases, the J end lost 10 bases, and 16 bases lay between the germline ends. The CDR3 has 13 residues. CDR3 sequence reads: CASSPPIGESYTF. The CDR3 DNA follows: TGCGCCAGCAGCCCTCCAATAGGGGAGTCCTACACCTTC.

The chain is built from TRBV30 and TRBJ1-2, with no clear D. This CDR3 contains 12 residues. The V and J ends lost 2 bases and 8 bases respectively, with 12 bases between them. Germline CDR1 is GTSNPN and CDR2 is SVGIG (reference sequence). CDR3 loop: CAWSSTLEGYTF. CDR3 coding DNA: TGTGCCTGGAGTTCTACCCTAGAGGGCTACACCTTC. Using reference TRBV30 and TRBJ1-2 for the parts outside the CDR3, the full variable domain is SQTIHQWPATLVQPVGSPLSLECTVEGTSNPNLYWYRQAAGRGLQLLFYSVGIGQISSEVPQNLSASRPQDRQFILSSKKLLLSDSGFYLCAWSSTLEGYTFGSGTRLTVV.

This chain uses TRBV4-1 with TRBJ2-5; tentatively, D is TRBD1 (6 bases). CDR1 is MGHRA and CDR2 is YSYEKL in the germline V gene. This CDR3 contains 16 residues. Trimming pared 1 base from V and 1 base from J, leaving 13 bases between. CDR3 in DNA: TGCGCCAGCAGCCAAGTTGTCAGGGGAAGCCAAGAGACCCAGTACTTC. The encoded protein is CASSQVVRGSQETQYF.

The chain has TRBV29-1 and TRBJ2-3, with 11 bases that match TRBD1. Germline V gene lookup returns CDR1 SQVTM and CDR2 ANQGSEA. The V segment lost 7 bases and the J segment 4 bases; nucleotides outside the gene matches: 4. The CDR3 runs 13 residues. CDR3 loop: CSAKGQGADTQYF. The CDR3 nucleotides read TGCAGCGCCAAGGGACAGGGGGCAGATACGCAGTATTTT.

This chain links TRBV7-8 with TRBJ1-6; 7 bases fit TRBD1. The CDR3 consists of 14 residues. J was trimmed by 5 bases and V by 4 bases; bases with no gene match: 2. CDR1 and CDR2 (germline): SGHVS, FQNEAQ. The CDR3 DNA reads TGTGCCAGCAGCTACAGGGGAAATAATTCACCCCTCCACTTT. Its translation is CASSYRGNNSPLHF.

This CDR3 is CASSPLERGTEQFF. CDR3 bases: TGTGCCAGTAGTCCGCTGGAGAGAGGGACAGAGCAGTTCTTC. This sequence joins TRBV19 and TRBJ2-1; perhaps TRBD1 as D (6 bases). CDR1 and CDR2 (germline): LNHDA, SQIVND (reference sequence). This CDR3 region has 14 residues. Deletions cut 5 bases from V and 10 bases from J, with 18 bases between.

CDR3 bases: TGTGCCTGGAGGACAGGGCCGTCTGAAGCTTTCTTT. Translating gives CAWRTGPSEAFF. This sequence joins TRBV30 and TRBJ1-1, with 7 bases lining up with TRBD1. Germline loops: CDR1 GTSNPN, CDR2 SVGIG (reference sequence). V gave up 3 bases and J gave up 6 bases; unmatched junction bases: 4. This CDR3 has 12 amino acids.

This clone has just one count. The V gene is TRBV7-9, the J gene TRBJ1-5, with D unclear. V gave up 2 bases and J gave up 3 bases, with 8 bases separating them. Germline V gene sequence: CDR1 SEHNR, CDR2 FQNEAQ (reference sequence). The CDR3 sequence is 14 residues long. CDR3 protein: CASSLQIYNQPQHF. For the CDR3, the DNA is TGTGCCAGCAGCTTACAAATTTACAATCAGCCCCAGCATTTT.

The table lists this clone with a count of one. The V and J genes are TRBV12-3 or TRBV12-4 and TRBJ2-3; D gene ambiguous. This CDR3 is built from 13 residues. Trimming stripped 3 bases from V and 4 bases from J, with 8 bases between. The CDR3 DNA reads as TGTGCCAGCAGTTTGCGGACCCCAGATACGCAGTATTTT. This translates into CASSLRTPDTQYF.

J is TRBJ2-7 and V is TRBV30; TRBD2 agrees at 9 bases. This CDR3 has 11 residues. Germline V gene lookup returns CDR1 GTSNPN and CDR2 SVGIG (reference sequence). The CDR3: CAAGLAREQYF. The CDR3 DNA sequence: TGTGCGGCCGGACTAGCGCGGGAGCAGTACTTC.

The rearrangement links TRBV23-1 to TRBJ2-7; no clear D. TRBV23-1 is an ORF for which the function is uncertain. Trimming took 8 bases from V and 4 from J, leaving 0 bases between them. The CDR3 loop spans 8 amino acids. The CDR3 nucleotides are TGCGCCAGCTACGAGCAGTACTTC. Its translation is CASYEQYF.

This clone has more than one count but fewer than ten. The genes are TRBV30 and TRBJ2-7; possible D gene TRBD1, 5 bases. CDR1 is GTSNPN, CDR2 SVGIG, per germline (reference sequence). Between the trimmed V and J ends, which lost 4 bases and 0 bases, there was a span of 22 bases. This CDR3 contains 17 residues. CDR3 loop: CAWTGFSQGAFSYEQYF. Written as DNA, the CDR3 is TGTGCCTGGACGGGCTTTTCACAAGGGGCCTTCTCCTACGAGCAGTACTTC. The full variable domain, its missing parts supplied by reference TRBV30 and TRBJ2-7, is SQTIHQWPATLVQPVGSPLSLECTVEGTSNPNLYWYRQAAGRGLQLLFYSVGIGQISSEVPQNLSASRPQDRQFILSSKKLLLSDSGFYLCAWTGFSQGAFSYEQYFGPGTRLTVT.

As to this clone: The same CDR3 also results from other DNA sequences found in this sample. The chain couples TRBV5-1 to TRBJ1-4; no clear D. Deletions cut 1 base from V and 5 bases from J, with 15 bases between. This CDR3 has 16 residues. Looked up from germline, CDR1 is SGHRS and CDR2 is YFSETQ. CDR3 loop: CASSLRGLHPNEKLFF. The CDR3 region has the DNA TGCGCCAGCAGCTTGCGAGGGTTACACCCCAATGAAAAACTGTTTTTT.

The gene calls are TRBV18 and TRBJ2-7; 8 positions agree with TRBD2. The germline V gene has CDR1 KGHSH and CDR2 LQKENI. CDR3 length: 16 residues. V dropped 2 bases and J dropped 2; count of bases not matched to a gene: 8. CDR3: CASSPFLGGRPYEQYF. The CDR3 nucleotides read TGTGCCAGCTCACCATTCCTGGGCGGGAGGCCCTACGAGCAGTACTTC.

The chain links TRBV7-8 to TRBJ1-5; possible D gene TRBD1, 5 bases. The CDR3 loop spans 16 amino acids. The V end was cut by 4 bases, the J end by 1 base, with 14 bases between. Germline V gives CDR1 SGHVS, CDR2 FQNEAQ. In DNA, the CDR3 is TGTGCCAGCAGCTCCCAGGGTGCCTGGAGCAATCAGCCCCAGCATTTT. Amino acid sequence: CASSSQGAWSNQPQHF.

This chain uses TRBV13 with TRBJ2-7, with D tentatively TRBD2 (5 bases). Trimming left V 5 bases short and J 4 bases short, with 9 bases between. This CDR3 is 12 amino acids long. In germline, CDR1 is PRHDT, CDR2 FYEKMQ (reference sequence). The CDR3 loop reads CASSPSGYEQYF. The CDR3 DNA reads TGTGCCAGCAGCCCGTCGGGGTACGAGCAGTACTTC.

V gene TRBV30 combines with J gene TRBJ2-7, with 9 bases that match TRBD1. The CDR3 runs 18 residues. With V trimmed by 1 base and J by 0 bases, 13 bases remained unmatched. The germline gives CDR1 GTSNPN, CDR2 SVGIG (reference sequence). As DNA, the CDR3 is TGTGCCTGGAGTGGAGGGGGGAGCGGACAGGGGAACTCCTACGAGCAGTACTTC. Amino acid sequence: CAWSGGGSGQGNSYEQYF.